This entry lists 9 T cell receptor beta chains sequenced from one sample in a study of cytomegalovirus exposure and HLA in healthy donors. Primers for the PCR totalled 60 Vbeta and 13 Jbeta. Sequencing was performed with immunoSEQ multiplex PCR; in TCRdb, only in-frame clones are kept and a portion is missing. The data show roughly 170,000 clones, 77% seen once. Specimen: PBMCs. These TCRs come from a woman aged 25 to 39 in good health and CMV-seropositive.

The V call is TRBV25-1, the J call TRBJ1-5; D gene uncertain. There are 15 residues in the CDR3. V was trimmed by 3 bases and J by 6 bases, leaving 15 bases between them. Germline CDR1 MGHDK, CDR2 SYGVNS. CDR3 sequence (DNA): TGTGCCAGCAGTGAGGTACAGTCAGCCTTTCAGCCCCAGCATTTT. Protein product: CASSEVQSAFQPQHF.

The chain is built from TRBV12-5 and TRBJ2-7, with 7 bases that match TRBD2. The CDR3 runs 13 residues. Trimming removed 6 bases from V and 3 bases from J; junction bases left unmatched: 5. Germline CDR1 and CDR2: LGHNT and FRNRAP. Written as DNA, the CDR3 is TGTGCTAGTGGAGTCAGCGGGAACTACGAGCAGTACTTC. Its translation: CASGVSGNYEQYF.

The rearrangement joins TRBV10-1 to TRBJ2-7; no reliable D call. There are 14 residues in the CDR3. CDR1 is WNHNN and CDR2 is SYGVQD in the germline V gene (reference sequence). Trimming shortened V by 4 bases and J by 2 bases, and 12 bases separated the two germline ends. In DNA, the CDR3 is TGCGCCAGCAGTGGACCAGGTGGTGCCTACGAGCAGTACTTC. As protein: CASSGPGGAYEQYF.

The gene calls are TRBV6-5 and TRBJ2-7, with 8 bases fitting TRBD1. The CDR3 runs 15 residues. Looked up from germline, CDR1 is MNHEY and CDR2 is SVGAGI. With 7 bases clipped from V and 4 bases from J, the junction kept 12 bases outside the gene matches. CDR3 sequence reads: CASTDRAGGRYEQYF. For the CDR3, the DNA is TGTGCCAGCACTGACAGGGCAGGGGGCAGGTACGAGCAGTACTTC.

This clone was detected only once. The chain links TRBV5-4 to TRBJ2-5, with no clear D. Per germline, CDR1 SGHNT and CDR2 YYREEE (reference sequence). The CDR3 loop spans 13 amino acids. Trimming removed 0 bases at V and 5 bases at J, with 8 bases between. The CDR3 region is CASSLDYGETQYF. In DNA, the CDR3 is TGTGCCAGCAGCTTGGACTATGGGGAGACCCAGTACTTC. Supplemented by reference TRBV5-4 and TRBJ2-5, the full variable domain reads ETGVTQSPTHLIKTRGQQVTLRCSSQSGHNTVSWYQQALGQGPQFIFQYYREEENGRGNFPPRFSGLQFPNYSSELNVNALELDDSALYLCASSLDYGETQYFGPGTRLLVL.

The V and J genes are TRBV10-3 and TRBJ2-1; 10 bases align to TRBD2. The CDR3 runs to 16 residues. Trimming at V came to 2 bases and at J to 6 bases, leaving 7 bases not matched to a gene. CDR1 and CDR2 from the germline V gene are ENHRY and SYGVKD. CDR3 coding DNA: TGTGCCATCAGTGAGGCCCCTAGCGGGAGCAGCAATGAGCAGTTCTTC. It specifies CAISEAPSGSSNEQFF.

This clone appeared once. The chain joins TRBV30 to TRBJ2-7; no definite D call. The V end lost 8 bases, the J end lost 2 bases, and 13 bases lay between the germline ends. CDR1 and CDR2 from the germline V gene are GTSNPN and SVGIG (reference sequence). This CDR3 is 12 amino acids long. Here the CDR3 DNA reads TGTGCCCTCCGGCGGCGAGCCTACGAGCAGTACTTC. It specifies CALRRRAYEQYF.

This chain uses TRBV27 with TRBJ2-2; D is unclear. This CDR3 comprises 11 residues. Trimming removed 3 bases from V and 8 bases from J, with 4 bases in between. Germline V gene data show CDR1 as MNHEY and CDR2 as SMNVEV (reference sequence). CDR3 amino acids: CASSFMGELFF. The CDR3 nucleotides are TGTGCCAGCAGTTTCATGGGGGAGCTGTTTTTT.

CDR3 nucleotide sequence: TGTGCCAGCAGTTTATTTTCCTTGCCCCAGCATTTT. The encoded protein is CASSLFSLPQHF. The rearrangement joins TRBV28 to TRBJ1-5; D gene unclear. In germline, CDR1 is MDHEN, CDR2 SYDVKM. The length of the CDR3 is 12 residues. Trimming removed 1 base from V and 9 bases from J, with 7 bases in between.